This passage covers 11 T cell receptor beta chains from one sample sequenced in a study of breast tumors, draining lymph nodes, adjacent tissues. TCRdb processed the multiplex PCR reads anew with MiXCR; each CDR3 protein has one entry. This sample has 150,000 to 200,000 distinct CDR3 sequences, with approximately 31% found just once. The lymph nodes were axillary draining lymph nodes from breast cancer patients. Sequenced input: axillary lymph node tissue. The receptor set was obtained from a female donor with breast cancer. Some clones in this sample may be carry-over from other donors' samples.

With regard to this clonotype: A much larger clone differs from this one at a single base, so this may be a read error. This chain joins TRBV20-1 and TRBJ2-7; TRBD1 matches at 7 bases. This CDR3 has 14 amino acids. V shed 6 bases, J shed 6 bases, and the junction held 14 bases outside the gene matches. Germline CDR1 is DFQATT and CDR2 is SNEGSKA (reference sequence). CDR3 bases: TGCAGTGCAGATCCAACGACAGGGAACTCCGAGCAGTACTTC. As protein: CSADPTTGNSEQYF.

There are many counts of this clonotype. The chain couples TRBV20-1 to TRBJ2-5, with TRBD2 identical over 8 bases. Germline CDR1 reads DFQATT; CDR2 reads SNEGSKA (reference sequence). The CDR3 is 16 amino acids. V trimming: 1 base; J trimming: 5 bases; junction bases outside the gene matches: 12. Here the CDR3 reads CSARGWPGGPPETQYF. CDR3 nucleotides: TGCAGTGCTAGAGGGTGGCCGGGAGGGCCACCCGAGACCCAGTACTTC.

This clonotype was counted many times. This chain connects TRBV30 to TRBJ2-5; D possibly corresponds to TRBD2 (6 bases). The CDR3 extends over 13 amino acids. Germline CDR1 GTSNPN, CDR2 SVGIG (reference sequence). With 0 bases removed from V and 10 bases from J, the gap between germline ends came to 15 bases. CDR3 sequence reads: CAWSVAGAVDQYF. The CDR3 DNA follows: TGTGCCTGGAGTGTAGCGGGCGCTGTGGACCAGTACTTC.

In its sample, this clonotype was seen many times. V is TRBV4-2 and J is TRBJ1-4; possible D gene TRBD1, 6 bases. Germline V CDR1 and CDR2: LGHNA, YNFKEQ. The germline V and J ends were trimmed by 4 bases and 12 bases, with 24 bases remaining between them. This CDR3 region has 16 residues. CDR3 nucleotides: TGTGCCAGCAGCCCGGGCCAGGACAGACTCTCTGCGGAACTGTTTTTT. This translates into CASSPGQDRLSAELFF.

About this clonotype itself: Being one base from a much bigger clone, this may be a read error. V gene TRBV6-1 combines with J gene TRBJ1-4; perhaps TRBD1 as D (5 bases). From germline, CDR1 is MNHNS and CDR2 SASEGT. The CDR3 is 16 residues long. The DNA for the CDR3 is TGTGCCAGCAGTGAAGTCACAGGCGGAACTAATGAAAGACTGTTTTTT. It encodes CASSEVTGGTNERLFF.

There are a few counts of this clonotype. One end of the junction does not line up with germline, which may come from a read error. The chain combines TRBV5-4 with TRBJ1-6; D is undetermined. CDR1 SGHNT and CDR2 YYREEE come from the germline V gene (reference sequence). The CDR3 contains 17 residues. The CDR3 spells CASSQDPAPSHNSPLRF. The CDR3 DNA sequence: TGCGCCAGCAGCCAGGACCCCGCCCCGTCCCATAATTCACCCCTCCGCTTT.

This clonotype was seen repeatedly, ten times or more. The chain is built from TRBV9 and TRBJ1-3; maybe TRBD1 (5 bases). The CDR3 has 13 amino acids. Germline V gene data show CDR1 as SGDLS and CDR2 as YYNGEE. Trimming removed 5 bases from V and 2 bases from J, with 8 bases in between. CDR3 in amino acids: CASSDSPGNTIYF. CDR3 sequence (DNA): TGTGCCAGCAGTGACAGTCCTGGAAACACCATATATTTT.

Only one count was recorded for this clonotype. This rearrangement joins TRBV12-3 or TRBV12-4 to TRBJ1-1; D not certain. This CDR3 spans 13 amino acids. V lost 8 bases, J lost 5 bases, and 15 bases lay in between. CDR3 sequence reads: CASAFGENTEAFF. DNA of the CDR3: TGTGCCAGCGCGTTCGGGGAGAATACTGAAGCTTTCTTT.

This chain uses TRBV6-5 with TRBJ1-2; D remains ambiguous. The CDR3 has 15 amino acids. Germline loops: CDR1 MNHEY, CDR2 SVGAGI. Trimming left V 5 bases short and J 4 bases short, with 17 bases between. The CDR3 here is CASSHEGVRSYGYTF. The CDR3 DNA is TGTGCCAGCAGTCACGAGGGTGTCCGATCCTATGGCTACACCTTC.

A note on this clonotype: A much more abundant neighbour one base away suggests this may be a read error. The genes are TRBV3-1 and TRBJ1-5; D gene ambiguous. Germline CDR1 and CDR2: LGHDT and YNNKEL (reference sequence). The CDR3 spans 14 residues. In DNA, the CDR3 is TGTCCCAGCAGCCAAGATAGGAGTGGCCAGCCCCAGCATTTT. Translating gives CPSSQDRSGQPQHF.

This clonotype was seen repeatedly, ten times or more. The CDR3 region is CASSPQGASDGYTF. Here the CDR3 DNA reads TGCGCCAGCAGCCCACAGGGGGCGAGTGACGGCTACACCTTC. The J gene is TRBJ1-2, the V gene TRBV5-1; 9 bases match TRBD1. V gave up 4 bases and J gave up 8 bases; unmatched junction bases: 9. The CDR3 length is 14 residues. The germline CDR1 and CDR2 sequences are SGHRS and YFSETQ. Using reference TRBV5-1 and TRBJ1-2 for the parts outside the CDR3, the full variable domain is KAGVTQTPRYLIKTRGQQVTLSCSPISGHRSVSWYQQTPGQGLQFLFEYFSETQRNKGNFPGRFSGRQFSNSRSEMNVSTLELGDSALYLCASSPQGASDGYTFGSGTRLTVV.